Listed here are 2 T cell receptor beta chains from one sample, sequenced in a study of shared clonotypes between healthy human individuals. Sequenced by immunoSEQ multiplex PCR; TCRdb stores in-frame clones only, minus some. Of some 2,500,000 clones listed, 93% are singletons. What was sequenced was naive CD4+ T cells from PBMCs. Stated subset: CD45RA+ positively selected. These receptors were taken from a young man in good health. Some clones in this sample may be carry-over from other donors' samples.

V usage is TRBV28 and J usage is TRBJ1-3; D is uncertain. The V gene lost 3 bases and the J gene lost 0 bases, with 24 bases spanning the gap. CDR1 MDHEN and CDR2 SYDVKM come from the germline V gene. The CDR3 is made up of 20 amino acids. The CDR3 here is CASSFFLSGLTLNSGNTIYF. The DNA of the CDR3 is TGTGCCAGCAGTTTTTTTTTAAGCGGTCTTACCCTTAACTCTGGAAACACCATATATTTT.

This rearrangement joins TRBV6-4 to TRBJ2-3; the D gene is possibly TRBD1 (5 bases). In germline, CDR1 is MRHNA, CDR2 SNTAGT. V was trimmed by 4 bases and J by 3 bases, leaving 14 bases between them. The CDR3 sequence is 15 residues long. The CDR3 is CASSVTGHPTDTQYF. The CDR3, as DNA: TGTGCCAGCAGTGTAACTGGACACCCAACAGATACGCAGTATTTT.